This T cell receptor beta chain came from a study of T cell responses to AZD1222 COVID-19 vaccine. General study points: Sampling captured repertoires only after the peak T cell response. There were vaccine-associated CD4 TCRs across spike, dominant at 160-218 and 743-854. Donors, mostly white British, included more females; clonal diversity was possibly underestimated. The study identified only five or six AZD1222 recipients as seropositive at baseline.

This clone has just a few counts. Its antigen is unidentified. Sequencing was performed with immunoSEQ multiplex PCR; in TCRdb, only in-frame clones are kept and a portion is missing. The sample includes around 110,000 clones, around 88% of them seen just once. Source: peripheral blood, taken on day 0 of AZD1222 vaccination. The sequence was collected from an adult in good health.

The CDR3 nucleotides read TGTGCCAGCACCCAGGAGGTTAGCAATCAGCCCCAGCATTTT. Protein product: CASTQEVSNQPQHF. This chain links TRBV2 with TRBJ1-5; D gene ambiguous. Germline-derived CDR1 and CDR2 are SNHLY and FYNNEI. V lost 7 bases, J lost 0 bases, and 10 bases lay in between. This CDR3 region has 14 residues.